This TCR beta chain was captured by sequencing in a study of a mutant IDH1 vaccine in newly diagnosed glioma. Whole-study results and caveats: Of the patients, around 93% had vaccine-induced immune responses. With respect to changes in top peripheral T cell clonotypes, pseudoprogression seemed unrelated.

Time point noted: week 35, safety follow-up. Vaccine doses each comprised 300 ug of mutant IDH1 20-mer peptide, with topical imiquimod. The patients were given eight vaccinations, one each in weeks 1, 3, 5, 7, 11, 15, 19 and 23. New IDH1-mutant, ATRX-lost WHO grade 3 or 4 astrocytomas occurred in donors. Germline CDR1 and CDR2: SNHLY and FYNNEI. This CDR3 is 11 amino acids long. V lost 5 bases and J lost 7, with 8 bases in between. With respect to this clone: Its specificity is unknown.

The protocol was immunoSEQ multiplex PCR, while the TCRdb copy is restricted to in-frame clones and leaves out a portion. The sample lists about 64,000 clones, 74% occurring once. This material consisted of PBMCs, taken from a glioma patient whose treatment included an IDH1 peptide vaccine. This clonotype was obtained from a man aged 50 or older with glioma. The chain couples TRBV2 to TRBJ1-2, with unresolved D. CDR3 nucleotides: TGTGCCAGCAGTTGGGCCCTTGGCTACACCTTC. Encoded protein: CASSWALGYTF. The full variable domain, its missing parts supplied by reference TRBV2 and TRBJ1-2, is EPEVTQTPSHQVTQMGQEVILRCVPISNHLYFYWYRQILGQKVEFLVSFYNNEISEKSEIFDDQFSVERPDGSNFTLKIRSTKLEDSAMYFCASSWALGYTFGSGTRLTVV.